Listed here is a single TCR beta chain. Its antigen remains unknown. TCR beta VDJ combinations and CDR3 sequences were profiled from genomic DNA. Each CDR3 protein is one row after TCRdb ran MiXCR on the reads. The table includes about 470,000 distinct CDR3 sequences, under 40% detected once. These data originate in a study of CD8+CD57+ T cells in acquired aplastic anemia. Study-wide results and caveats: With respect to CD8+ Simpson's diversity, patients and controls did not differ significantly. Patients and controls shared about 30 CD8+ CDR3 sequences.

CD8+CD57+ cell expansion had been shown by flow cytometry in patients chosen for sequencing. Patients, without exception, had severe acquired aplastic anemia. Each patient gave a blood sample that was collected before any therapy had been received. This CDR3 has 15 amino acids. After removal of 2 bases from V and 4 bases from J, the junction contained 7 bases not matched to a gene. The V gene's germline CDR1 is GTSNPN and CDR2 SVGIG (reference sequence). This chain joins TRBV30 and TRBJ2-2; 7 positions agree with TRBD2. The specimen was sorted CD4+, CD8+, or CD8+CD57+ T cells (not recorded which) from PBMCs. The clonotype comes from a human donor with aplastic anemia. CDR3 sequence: CAWSTASGGTGELFF. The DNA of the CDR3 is TGTGCCTGGAGTACGGCTAGCGGAGGCACCGGGGAGCTGTTTTTT.